The clone carrying this TCR beta chain has more than one count but fewer than ten. Its antigen is as yet unknown. This sample stems from a study of T cells after yellow fever vaccination. They built TCR cDNA with 5'RACE template switching, a step that put in a universal primer site and UMIs. TCRdb passed the 5' RACE reads through MiXCR, listing each CDR3 protein once. Here the sample spans about 400,000 distinct CDR3 sequences, roughly 6.1% being singletons. V was clipped by 5 bases and J by 2 bases, with 14 bases between them. The CDR3 is 15 residues long. In germline, CDR1 is SEHNR, CDR2 FQNEAQ (reference sequence). Study conclusions and caveats: Faster peaking, at day 5 versus 15, marked a secondary response that was weaker. Among primary-vaccination clones, most reappeared after the booster, at just under 98% for CD4 and approximately 88% for CD8.

V is TRBV7-9 and J is TRBJ2-3; TRBD2 might be the D (6 bases). The source was PBMCs, collected 5 days after the yellow fever booster vaccination. The TCR originated in a man aged 30 to 45 who received the YFV17D yellow fever vaccine. The CDR3 spells CASSPWRDSTDTQYF. The CDR3 nucleotides read TGTGCCAGCAGCCCATGGAGGGACTCCACAGATACGCAGTATTTT.